The T cell receptor (beta chain) described here comes from a study of T cell responses to AZD1222 COVID-19 vaccine. Study findings and constraints: An increase in Spike-specific TCR breadth and depth was observed after two AZD1222 doses.

Turning to this clone: Antigen unknown.

The assay was immunoSEQ multiplex PCR, and TCRdb's table has in-frame clones only and misses some. The repertoire consists of around 200,000 clones, with approximately 95% occurring once and the leading ten covering about 3.9%. Trimming took off 10 bases at V and 9 bases at J, with 13 bases between the two ends. This CDR3 has 11 residues. The material sequenced was peripheral blood, taken on day 0 of AZD1222 vaccination. The V call is TRBV12-3 or TRBV12-4, the J call TRBJ2-1; possible D gene TRBD1, 6 bases. The receptor comes from an adult in good health. The CDR3 region is CATRTGFEQFF. CDR3 nucleotide sequence: TGTGCCACCAGAACAGGGTTTGAGCAGTTCTTC.